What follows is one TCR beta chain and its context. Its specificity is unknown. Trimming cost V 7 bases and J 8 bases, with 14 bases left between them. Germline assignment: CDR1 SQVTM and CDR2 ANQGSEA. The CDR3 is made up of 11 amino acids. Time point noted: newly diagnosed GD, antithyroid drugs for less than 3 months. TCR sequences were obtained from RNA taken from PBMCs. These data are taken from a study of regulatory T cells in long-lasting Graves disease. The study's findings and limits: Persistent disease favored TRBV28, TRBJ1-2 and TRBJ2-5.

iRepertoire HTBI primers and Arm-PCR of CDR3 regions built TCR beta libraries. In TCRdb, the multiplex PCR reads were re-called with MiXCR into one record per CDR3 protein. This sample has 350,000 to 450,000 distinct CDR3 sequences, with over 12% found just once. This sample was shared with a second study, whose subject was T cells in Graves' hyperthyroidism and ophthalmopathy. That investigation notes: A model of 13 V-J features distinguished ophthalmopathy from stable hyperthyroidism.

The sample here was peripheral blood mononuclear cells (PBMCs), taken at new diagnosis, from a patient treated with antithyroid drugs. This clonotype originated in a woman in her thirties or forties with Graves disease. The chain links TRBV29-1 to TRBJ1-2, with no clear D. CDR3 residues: CSAEGELGYTF. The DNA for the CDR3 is TGCAGCGCCGAGGGAGAGTTGGGCTACACCTTC.